This TCR beta chain was documented in a study of human T cells and chemical hapten exposure. Study-wide context: The sensitizer, 2% DPC, was used on 2 cm by 2 cm of upper inner arm skin.

In its sample, this clonotype was seen many times. Separate cDNA molecules received unique molecular identifiers, which the library attached to them. Authors' analysis steps: There were a median of around 97,000 TCRs per sample, with a range from roughly 23,224 to 750,000. TCRdb recomputed calls from the RACE reads with MiXCR, one row per CDR3 protein. The V and J calls and clone size come from TCRdb's table, not from the authors' own analysis. The repertoire holds fewer than 100,000 distinct CDR3 sequences, with around a tenth as singletons. V lost 2 bases and J lost 5, with 9 bases in between. The length of the CDR3 is 13 residues. Germline loops: CDR1 ENHRY, CDR2 SYGVKD. Time point noted: patch test 2, 6 weeks after DPC sensitization. Treatment meaning: therapeutic diphenylcyclopropenone sensitization with weekly scalp DPC.

The V call is TRBV10-3, the J call TRBJ2-5; TRBD2 might be the D (5 bases). Specimen: whole blood, collected in connection with sensitization to the hapten diphenylcyclopropenone (DPC). The TCR was taken from a man aged 18 to 30 with alopecia areata. Some clones in this sample may be carry-over from other donors' samples. The CDR3 nucleotides are TGTGCCATCAGTGAGATTGAGGGTGAGACCCAGTACTTC. Translating gives CAISEIEGETQYF.